This T cell receptor (beta chain) originates from a study of PD-L1 blockade in urothelial cancer. Study-level information: Patients' atezolizumab regimen, 1,200 mg intravenously every 3 weeks, began around 2014. Of 30 or so patients, almost 26 were males with bladder-origin urothelial cancer. Study-level findings and limits: Greater 3-week expansion of tumor-associated blood clones was recorded for durable-benefit patients.

The time point was: pretreatment peripheral blood. Urothelial carcinoma, locally advanced or metastatic, affected the patients. Generated by immunoSEQ multiplex PCR, the TCRdb table keeps only in-frame clones and is missing some. The repertoire holds approximately 94,000 clones, about nine tenths seen once, with 2% to 2.5% in the top ten. As concerns this clone: Antigen unknown.

Germline CDR1 is SGHRS and CDR2 is YFSETQ. The CDR3 has 16 residues. With V trimmed by 4 bases and J by 7 bases, 10 bases remained unmatched. This receptor was obtained from a man aged 55 to 70 with urothelial cancer. The source was PBMCs, collected around atezolizumab (anti-PD-L1) treatment. This chain joins TRBV5-1 and TRBJ2-1, with TRBD1 matching 11 bases. The CDR3 loop reads CASSPRTGGLENEQFF. CDR3 bases: TGCGCCAGCAGCCCCAGGACAGGGGGCTTGGAAAATGAGCAGTTCTTC.